These T cell receptor beta chains were read from a single sample in a study of blood T cell repertoires in COVID-19. Method: immunoSEQ multiplex PCR; TCRdb's copy keeps in-frame clones and lacks some. In the table there are about 330,000 clones, approximately 90% of which are singletons. The specimen sequenced was peripheral blood. The source is a woman aged 45-65 years with active or convalescent COVID-19. CDR3s include the opening cysteine and the closing phenylalanine or tryptophan. Each record gives: V gene, J gene, clone size, D gene, CDR3 protein, CDR3 DNA. A D gene is named only where the DNA matches it firmly. Not all rows give a size; the values are once, few, many and, for expanded clones, a class.

>TRBV14|TRBJ1-3|NA|NA
CASSLKRGGALDF
TGTGCCAGCAGCCTAAAGAGGGGGGGCGCGCTGGATTTT
>TRBV27|TRBJ2-2|NA|NA
CASTPGPAGELFF
TGTGCCAGCACCCCCGGTCCCGCCGGGGAGCTGTTTTTT
>TRBV6-5|TRBJ2-7|NA|TRBD1
CASSYRYGTGVREQYF
TGTGCCAGCAGTTACCGATACGGGACAGGGGTTAGAGAGCAGTACTTC
>TRBV4-1|TRBJ2-1|NA|NA
CASSQNGLNNEQFF
TGCGCCAGCAGCCAGAACGGACTCAACAATGAGCAGTTCTTC
>TRBV24-1|TRBJ1-2|NA|NA
CATSDSRLAYGYTF
TGTGCCACCAGTGATTCTAGGTTGGCCTATGGCTACACCTTC
>TRBV29-1|TRBJ1-1|NA|NA
CSVDRANTEAFF
TGCAGCGTTGATAGAGCGAACACTGAAGCTTTCTTT
>TRBV4-2|TRBJ1-2|NA|NA
CASSQDRREAPPLYGYTF
TGTGCCAGCAGCCAAGATAGGAGGGAGGCCCCGCCACTCTATGGCTACACCTTC
>TRBV29-1|TRBJ1-1|NA|NA
CSVAHQGNTEAFF
TGCAGCGTCGCACACCAGGGGAACACTGAAGCTTTCTTT
>TRBV9|TRBJ1-6|NA|NA
CASSAGTGGRDSPLHF
TGTGCCAGCAGCGCGGGAACGGGGGGCAGGGATTCACCCCTCCACTTT
>TRBV5-4|TRBJ2-7|NA|TRBD2
CASSLGAGVKPYEQYF
TGTGCCAGCAGCTTGGGGGCGGGAGTTAAACCCTACGAGCAGTACTTC
>TRBV30|TRBJ1-4|NA|TRBD1
CAWGQGVKEKLFF
TGTGCCTGGGGACAGGGTGTTAAGGAAAAACTGTTTTTT
>TRBV19|TRBJ1-3|NA|NA
CASSQDRWNTIYF
TGTGCCAGTAGTCAAGACAGGTGGAACACCATATATTTT
>TRBV4-1|TRBJ2-5|NA|NA
CASSQGWRTESGETQYF
TGCGCCAGCAGCCAAGGGTGGCGGACAGAATCGGGAGAGACCCAGTACTTC
>TRBV27|TRBJ2-5|NA|TRBD1
CASRRDRGFREETQYF
TGTGCCAGCAGGCGGGACAGGGGTTTTCGGGAGGAGACCCAGTACTTC
>TRBV7-2|TRBJ2-7|many|TRBD2
CASSSSGTSIYEQYF
TGTGCCAGCAGCTCCTCCGGGACTAGCATTTACGAGCAGTACTTC
>TRBV18|TRBJ1-5|NA|NA
CASSFGQGQPQHF
TGTGCCAGCTCATTCGGGCAGGGCCAGCCCCAGCATTTT
>TRBV19|TRBJ1-2|NA|NA
CASSISGDYGYTF
TGTGCCAGTAGTATATCAGGGGACTATGGCTACACCTTC
>TRBV4-3|TRBJ2-3|NA|NA
CASSQDSRESDTQYF
TGCGCCAGCAGCCAAGATTCGCGGGAATCAGATACGCAGTATTTT
>TRBV5-1|TRBJ1-2|NA|NA
CASSLDPGGRGGYTF
TGCGCCAGCAGCTTGGACCCGGGGGGCCGGGGTGGCTACACCTTC
>TRBV29-1|TRBJ1-1|NA|TRBD1
CSVEWVDRTNTEAFF
TGCAGCGTTGAATGGGTGGACAGGACTAACACTGAAGCTTTCTTT
>TRBV13|TRBJ1-2|NA|NA
CASSSMDRRNYGYTF
TGTGCCAGCAGCTCTATGGACAGAAGAAACTATGGCTACACCTTC
>TRBV7-2|TRBJ1-1|NA|NA
CASSLFGGSSAEAFF
TGTGCCAGCAGCTTATTTGGTGGTTCCAGCGCTGAAGCTTTCTTT
>TRBV29-1|TRBJ2-1|NA|TRBD2
CSVGRGGSNEQFF
TGCAGCGTTGGTAGGGGCGGGAGCAATGAGCAGTTCTTC
>TRBV7-3|TRBJ2-7|NA|TRBD1
CASSPGQGHYEQYF
TGTGCCAGCAGCCCTGGACAGGGCCACTACGAGCAGTACTTC
>TRBV5-6|TRBJ2-5|NA|NA
CASSSGLAQMGTQYF
TGTGCCAGCAGTTCGGGACTCGCCCAAATGGGGACCCAGTACTTC
>TRBV6-1|TRBJ1-1|NA|NA
CASSENLDRLNTEAFF
TGTGCCAGCAGTGAAAATTTGGACAGACTGAACACTGAAGCTTTCTTT
>TRBV12-5|TRBJ2-1|NA|TRBD1
CASGSGTGSYNEQFF
TGTGCTAGTGGTTCCGGGACAGGCTCCTACAATGAGCAGTTCTTC
>TRBV5-5|TRBJ2-2|NA|TRBD1
CASSLAGTVYSGELFF
TGTGCCAGCAGCTTGGCCGGGACAGTATATTCCGGGGAGCTGTTTTTT
>TRBV28|TRBJ1-5|NA|NA
CASSLLIGNQPQHF
TGTGCCAGCAGTTTATTAATAGGCAATCAGCCCCAGCATTTT
>TRBV30|TRBJ1-6|NA|NA
CAWSRDSQGGNSPLHF
TGTGCCTGGAGTCGAGACTCACAGGGTGGTAATTCACCCCTCCACTTT
>TRBV24-1|TRBJ2-1|NA|NA
CATSDSGTYNEQFF
TGTGCCACCAGTGACTCCGGGACTTACAATGAGCAGTTCTTC
>TRBV10-3|TRBJ1-2|NA|NA
CAIMSENYGYTF
TGTGCCATCATGTCTGAGAACTATGGCTACACCTTC
>TRBV19|TRBJ2-3|NA|TRBD2
CASSRGGGTDTQYF
TGTGCCAGTAGTCGGGGCGGGGGGACAGATACGCAGTATTTT
>TRBV27|TRBJ2-5|NA|NA
CASSFTSGETQYF
TGTGCCAGCAGTTTCACAAGCGGGGAGACCCAGTACTTC
>TRBV11-2|TRBJ1-1|NA|NA
CASSLQGGATEAFF
TGTGCCAGCAGCTTGCAGGGAGGGGCCACTGAAGCTTTCTTT
>TRBV6-4|TRBJ2-2|NA|NA
CASSVGQSTGELFF
TGTGCCAGCAGTGTCGGACAGTCCACCGGGGAGCTGTTTTTT
>TRBV19|TRBJ1-4|NA|NA
CASSSTAGRVGEKLFF
TGTGCCAGTAGTTCCACCGCAGGGAGGGTTGGGGAAAAACTGTTTTTT
>TRBV7-2|TRBJ2-7|NA|TRBD2
CARRGGRPAYLSYEQYF
TGTGCCAGAAGGGGCGGGAGGCCGGCCTACCTCTCCTACGAGCAGTACTTC
>TRBV19|TRBJ2-2|NA|NA
CASSIQGPPGELFF
TGTGCCAGTAGTATACAGGGGCCTCCCGGGGAGCTGTTTTTT
>TRBV7-6|TRBJ1-2|NA|NA
CASSSPLGQGPCYGYTF
TGTGCCAGCAGCTCCCCTTTAGGGCAGGGTCCCTGCTATGGCTACACCTTC
>TRBV5-4|TRBJ1-2|NA|NA
CASSSRGLVYGYTF
TGTGCCAGCAGCTCCAGGGGTCTGGTCTATGGCTACACCTTC
>TRBV19|TRBJ2-2|few|TRBD1
CASSPRQGAGELFF
TGTGCCAGTAGTCCCCGACAGGGGGCCGGGGAGCTGTTTTTT
>TRBV7-2|TRBJ1-1|NA|TRBD1
CASSPSDRGRGKAFF
TGTGCCAGCAGCCCTTCGGACAGGGGGCGCGGTAAAGCTTTCTTT
>TRBV5-8|TRBJ1-5|NA|TRBD1
CASSLVGQGPSSYGNQPQHF
TGTGCCAGCAGCTTGGTGGGACAGGGGCCCTCATCCTACGGCAATCAGCCCCAGCATTTT
>TRBV7-9|TRBJ1-3|NA|NA
CASSLLSGNTIYF
TGTGCCAGCAGTCTCCTCTCTGGAAACACCATATATTTT
>TRBV24-1|TRBJ2-2|once|TRBD2
CATSDPGTSGNTGELFF
TGTGCCACCAGTGACCCCGGGACTAGCGGGAACACCGGGGAGCTGTTTTTT
>TRBV30|TRBJ1-5|NA|NA
CAWSVQDNQPQHF
TGTGCCTGGAGTGTACAGGACAATCAGCCCCAGCATTTT
>TRBV10-3|TRBJ1-1|NA|NA
CAISDNTERIGGVGSFF
TGTGCCATCAGTGATAATACAGAACGAATAGGCGGGGTTGGTTCCTTCTTT
>TRBV5-1|TRBJ1-1|NA|NA
CASSLRWANTEAFF
TGCGCCAGCAGCTTACGGTGGGCGAACACTGAAGCTTTCTTT
>TRBV11-2|TRBJ2-7|NA|TRBD2
CASRVSGRNLYEQYF
TGTGCCAGCAGGGTTAGCGGGAGAAATCTTTACGAGCAGTACTTC
>TRBV27|TRBJ2-7|NA|TRBD2
CASSLTTSGIPDEQYF
TGTGCCAGCAGTTTAACGACTAGCGGGATTCCTGACGAGCAGTACTTC
>TRBV7-9|TRBJ1-2|NA|NA
CASSLVPRQRTNYGYTF
TGTGCCAGCAGCTTAGTTCCTCGCCAGCGCACGAACTATGGCTACACCTTC
>TRBV7-9|TRBJ1-6|NA|NA
CASSYISGLSPLHF
TGTGCCAGCAGCTATATCTCGGGACTTTCACCCCTCCACTTT
>TRBV20-1|TRBJ1-2|NA|NA
CSASGAGLGYTF
TGCAGTGCTAGTGGGGCAGGGCTTGGCTACACCTTC
>TRBV5-5|TRBJ1-3|NA|NA
CASSFSFDRNTIYF
TGTGCCAGCAGCTTCAGTTTTGATCGAAACACCATATATTTT
>TRBV11-2|TRBJ1-2|NA|NA
CASSRQGGNYGYTF
TGTGCCAGCAGCCGGCAGGGTGGTAACTATGGCTACACCTTC
>TRBV7-2|TRBJ1-1|NA|TRBD1
CASSVDRATEAFF
TGTGCCAGCAGCGTCGACAGGGCCACTGAAGCTTTCTTT
>TRBV19|TRBJ2-1|few|NA
CASSLGGKFDEQFF
TGTGCCAGTAGCCTTGGGGGCAAATTCGATGAGCAGTTCTTC